What follows is one T cell receptor (beta chain) and its context. This specimen comes from a study of blood T cell repertoires in COVID-19. The wider study: PBMCs, B-cell-depleted T cells, or T cells were the source of the cDNA or gDNA that made up the material.

Source study methods: Reference gene primer amplification gave nucleated cell count estimates. Profiled with immunoSEQ multiplex PCR; TCRdb holds only in-frame clones, not every one. V and J calls plus clone size are reproduced from that table; the DNA served to infer D and trimming. The sample contains 250,000 to 300,000 clones, 65% to 90% of which appear only once. V shed 3 bases, J shed 7 bases, and the junction held 22 bases outside the gene matches. There are 19 residues in the CDR3. Germline values: CDR1 SGHTA, CDR2 FQGNSA. The sequence was obtained from an older woman with active or convalescent COVID-19. Material: peripheral blood. This chain joins TRBV7-2 and TRBJ2-5, with 8 bases lining up with TRBD2. The CDR3, as DNA: TGTGCCAGCAGCTTGCACCGTAGTAACGGCGGGGGGCCCCTCGGGACCCAGTACTTC. Translating gives CASSLHRSNGGGPLGTQYF.